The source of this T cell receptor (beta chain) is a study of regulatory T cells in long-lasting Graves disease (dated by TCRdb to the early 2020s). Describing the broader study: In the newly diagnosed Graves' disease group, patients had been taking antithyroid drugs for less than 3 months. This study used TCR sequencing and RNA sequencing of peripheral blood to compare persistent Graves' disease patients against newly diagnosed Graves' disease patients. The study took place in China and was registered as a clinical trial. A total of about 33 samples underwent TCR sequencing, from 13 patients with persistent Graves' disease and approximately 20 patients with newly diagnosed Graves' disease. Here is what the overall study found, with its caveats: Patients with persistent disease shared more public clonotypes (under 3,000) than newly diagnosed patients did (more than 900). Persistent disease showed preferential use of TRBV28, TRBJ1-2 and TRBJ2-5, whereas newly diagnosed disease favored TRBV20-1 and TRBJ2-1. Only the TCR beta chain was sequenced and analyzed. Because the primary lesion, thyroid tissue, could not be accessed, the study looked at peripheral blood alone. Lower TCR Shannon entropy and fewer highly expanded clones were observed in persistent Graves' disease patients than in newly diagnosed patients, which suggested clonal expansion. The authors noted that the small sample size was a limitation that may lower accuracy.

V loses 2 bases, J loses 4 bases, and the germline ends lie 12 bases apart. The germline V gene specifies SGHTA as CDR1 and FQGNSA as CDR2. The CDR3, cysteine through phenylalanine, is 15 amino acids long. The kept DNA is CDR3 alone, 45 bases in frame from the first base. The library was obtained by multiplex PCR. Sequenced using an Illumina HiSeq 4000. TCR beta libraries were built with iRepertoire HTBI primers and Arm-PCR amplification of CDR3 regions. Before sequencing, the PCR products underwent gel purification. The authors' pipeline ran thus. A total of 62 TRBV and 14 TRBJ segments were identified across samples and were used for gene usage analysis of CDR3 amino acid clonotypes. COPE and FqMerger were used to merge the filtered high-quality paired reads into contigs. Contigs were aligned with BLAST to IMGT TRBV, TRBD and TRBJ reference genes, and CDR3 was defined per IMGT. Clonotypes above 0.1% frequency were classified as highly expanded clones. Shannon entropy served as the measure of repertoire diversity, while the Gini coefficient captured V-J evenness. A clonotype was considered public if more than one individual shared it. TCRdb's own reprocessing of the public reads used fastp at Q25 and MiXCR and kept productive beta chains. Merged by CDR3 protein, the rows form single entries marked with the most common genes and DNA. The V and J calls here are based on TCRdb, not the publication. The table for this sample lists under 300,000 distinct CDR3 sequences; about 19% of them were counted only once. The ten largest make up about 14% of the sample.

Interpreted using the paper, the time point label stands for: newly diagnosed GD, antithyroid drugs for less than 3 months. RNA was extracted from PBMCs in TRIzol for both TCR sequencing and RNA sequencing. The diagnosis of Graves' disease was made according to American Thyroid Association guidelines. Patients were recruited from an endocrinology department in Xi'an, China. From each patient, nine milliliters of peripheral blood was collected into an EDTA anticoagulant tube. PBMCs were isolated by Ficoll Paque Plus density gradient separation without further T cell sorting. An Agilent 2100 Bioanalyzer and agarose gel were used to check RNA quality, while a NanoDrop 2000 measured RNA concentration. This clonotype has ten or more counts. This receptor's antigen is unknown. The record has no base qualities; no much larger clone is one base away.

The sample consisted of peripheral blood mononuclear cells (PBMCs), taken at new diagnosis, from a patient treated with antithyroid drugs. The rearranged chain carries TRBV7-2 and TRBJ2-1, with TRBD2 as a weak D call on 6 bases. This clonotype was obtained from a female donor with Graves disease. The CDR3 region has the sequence CASSLSVGRYNEQFF. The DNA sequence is TGTGCCAGCAGCTTATCCGTCGGGAGATACAATGAGCAGTTCTTC.